A selection of T cell receptor beta chains follows, all from one sample in a study of Tregs in tolerant kidney transplant recipients. Profiling relied on immunoSEQ multiplex PCR, and the TCRdb table lists in-frame clones only, not all of them. Among about 110,000 clones listed, nearly 90% were seen once. The sequences come from CD4+ T cells from blood, collected before the transplant. These receptors were collected from a human donor who received a combined kidney and bone marrow transplant. Each CDR3 is given with its conserved first and last residue. The D gene is left open where the match is weak. Some rows mark clone size as missing; the rest say once, few, many or name a class of expanded clone.

TRBV4-1	TRBJ2-7	TRBD2	NA	TGCGCCAGCAGCCCTCTAGCGGGGGCCTACGAGCAGTACTTC	CASSPLAGAYEQYF
TRBV6-1	TRBJ2-3	TRBD1	NA	TGTGCCAGCAGTGGACAGGGGGGAACTAGCACAGATACGCAGTATTTT	CASSGQGGTSTDTQYF
TRBV29-1	TRBJ2-5	TRBD1	few	TGCAGCGTTATATCCGGGACAGGGGGCCAAGAGACCCAGTACTTC	CSVISGTGGQETQYF
TRBV28	TRBJ2-7	NA	NA	TGTGCCAGCAGTTATTACCCGTGGGGGGACCCCTTGGACGAGCAGTACTTC	CASSYYPWGDPLDEQYF
TRBV5-4	TRBJ2-3	TRBD2	NA	TGTGCCAGCAGCTTGGCGGGGAGGGGTTGGGGGGACACAGATACGCAGTATTTT	CASSLAGRGWGDTDTQYF
TRBV19	TRBJ1-2	NA	NA	TGTGCCAGTACCCAATTGACAGGAAACTATGGCTACACCTTC	CASTQLTGNYGYTF
TRBV18	TRBJ2-5	NA	NA	TGTGCCAGCTCACCACCGGGACTTAGGGAGACCCAGTACTTC	CASSPPGLRETQYF
TRBV7-2	TRBJ2-5	NA	NA	TGTGCCAGCAGCTTAGTAGTTACGGAGACCCAGTACTTC	CASSLVVTETQYF
TRBV7-2	TRBJ2-1	NA	NA	TGTGCCAGCAGCTCGAACCAACTAGTCGAGGTAGGCAATGAGCAGTTCTTC	CASSSNQLVEVGNEQFF
TRBV6-1	TRBJ1-5	NA	NA	TGTGCCAGCAGTGAAAGGGGGGGACTGAATAGCAATCAGCCCCAGCATTTT	CASSERGGLNSNQPQHF
TRBV28	TRBJ2-7	NA	NA	TGTGCCAGCTCGACAACGGACTACCCCTACGAGCAGTACTTC	CASSTTDYPYEQYF
TRBV7-2	TRBJ2-7	NA	once	TGTGCCAGCAGCTGGGGGGACCCCTACGAGCAGTACTTC	CASSWGDPYEQYF
TRBV2	TRBJ2-3	TRBD2	NA	TGTGCCAGCGCACGGGGGGCAGATACGCAGTATTTT	CASARGADTQYF
TRBV19	TRBJ1-2	NA	NA	TGTGCCAGTAAAAGAGGGGGTCAGGACTATGGCTACACCTTC	CASKRGGQDYGYTF
TRBV6-5	TRBJ2-7	TRBD1	NA	TGTGCCAGCAGGGGCCACAGGGGTTCCTACGAGCAGTACTTC	CASRGHRGSYEQYF
TRBV6-5	TRBJ1-5	NA	once	TGTGCCAGCAGTTACTCGAGGCAACTCAATCAGCCCCAGCATTTT	CASSYSRQLNQPQHF
TRBV11-1	TRBJ2-7	TRBD1	NA	TGTGCCAGCAGTCGTACAGGGGGCAGGAACGAGCAGTACTTC	CASSRTGGRNEQYF
TRBV10-3	TRBJ1-3	NA	NA	TGTGCCATCAGTGAGTCCCCGGCAGACTTCTCTGGAAACACCATATATTTT	CAISESPADFSGNTIYF
TRBV4-1	TRBJ1-1	NA	NA	TGCGCCAGCAGCCAAGGTTCGGGAAAAGTTGACACTGAAGCTTTCTTT	CASSQGSGKVDTEAFF
TRBV7-2	TRBJ2-7	TRBD1	NA	TGTGCCAGCAGGACAGGGGGCGAGCAGTACTTC	CASRTGGEQYF
TRBV9	TRBJ2-5	TRBD2	NA	TGTGCCAGCAGCGAGAGAGCGGGGGCGGAGACCCAGTACTTC	CASSERAGAETQYF
TRBV2	TRBJ1-4	TRBD1	NA	TGTGCCAGCACCGCCGGGACAGTTAATGAAAAACTGTTTTTT	CASTAGTVNEKLFF
TRBV18	TRBJ2-7	TRBD1	NA	TGTGCCAGCTCACCCCTCCGTGGGGCAGGGGGCTACGAGCAGTACTTC	CASSPLRGAGGYEQYF
TRBV7-2	TRBJ1-3	NA	NA	TGTGCCAGCAGCTTATATGACACCATATATTTT	CASSLYDTIYF
TRBV6-4	TRBJ2-1	NA	NA	TGTGCCAGCAGTGACTCGATGAGCGAGCAGTTCTTC	CASSDSMSEQFF
TRBV6-5	TRBJ2-3	TRBD2	once	TGTGCCAGCAAAAGGAGCGGGAGAGTTGTTACGCAGTATTTT	CASKRSGRVVTQYF
TRBV7-8	TRBJ2-1	NA	few	TGTGCCAGCAGCTTAGCCGAGAATGAGCAGTTCTTC	CASSLAENEQFF
TRBV30	TRBJ2-7	NA	NA	TGTGCCTGGATGCACTCTAGCATAGGGCACGAGCAGTACTTC	CAWMHSSIGHEQYF
TRBV4-1	TRBJ2-1	NA	NA	TGCGCCAGCAGCCACCATCCGACTAGGAGCTCCTACAATGAGCAGTTCTTC	CASSHHPTRSSYNEQFF
TRBV6-1	TRBJ1-1	NA	NA	TGTGCCAGCAGTGAACTTGAGGGGAACACTGAAGCTTTCTTT	CASSELEGNTEAFF
TRBV5-6	TRBJ2-4	NA	NA	TGTGCCAGCAGCTTGGGTGTGCGGACCAAAAACATTCAGTACTTC	CASSLGVRTKNIQYF
TRBV9	TRBJ2-3	TRBD2	once	TGTGCCAGCAGCGCCGGTGGAGCGGGATATACAGATACGCAGTATTTT	CASSAGGAGYTDTQYF
TRBV10-3	TRBJ2-5	NA	NA	TGTGCCATCAGTGATGGGACAAGTAATTTCCAAGAGACCCAGTACTTC	CAISDGTSNFQETQYF
TRBV19	TRBJ1-2	NA	NA	TGTGCCAGTAGTATGAGGGTTTATGGCTACACCTTC	CASSMRVYGYTF
TRBV9	TRBJ2-7	TRBD1	NA	TGTGCCAGCAGTGAACGGGACAGGGGGCCCTACGAGCAGTACTTC	CASSERDRGPYEQYF
TRBV27	TRBJ2-5	TRBD1	NA	TGTGCCAGCAGTTTAATAGGTCAGGGGGCCCATGAGACCCAGTACTTC	CASSLIGQGAHETQYF
TRBV7-2	TRBJ2-5	NA	NA	TGTGCCAGCAGCTTAGGTCAGCAAGAGACCCAGTACTTC	CASSLGQQETQYF
TRBV30	TRBJ2-3	NA	NA	TGTGCCTGGACCCGGGGAACCTGGGAGAGCACAGATACGCAGTATTTT	CAWTRGTWESTDTQYF
TRBV7-2	TRBJ1-1	NA	NA	TGTGCCAGCAGCTTAGATGGCAGTGAAGCTTTCTTT	CASSLDGSEAFF
TRBV7-9	TRBJ1-2	TRBD1	NA	TGTGCCAGCAGCTTAGTACAGGGGGCACCCAGCGAGGGCTACACCTTC	CASSLVQGAPSEGYTF
TRBV5-1	TRBJ1-4	NA	once	TGCGCCGACGGGGGACGTCTAAATGAAAAACTGTTTTTT	CADGGRLNEKLFF
TRBV12-5	TRBJ2-5	NA	NA	TGTGCTAGTGGTTTGTCAGTACAACAAGAGACCCAGTACTTC	CASGLSVQQETQYF
TRBV19	TRBJ2-3	TRBD1	NA	TGTGCCAGTAGCCGGGACAGAAGCACAGATACGCAGTATTTT	CASSRDRSTDTQYF